This T cell receptor beta chain was sequenced during a study of a mutant IDH1 vaccine in newly diagnosed glioma. Study-level background: During weeks 1, 3, 5, 7, 11, 15, 19 and 23, patients received eight vaccinations. Earlier treatment was radiotherapy, temozolomide, or both, with most getting both. Beginning 4-6 weeks after radiotherapy alone, or with temozolomide cycles, vaccination took place.

The time point here: week 11, during vaccination. One vaccine dose held 300 ug of mutant IDH1 20-mer peptide and came with topical imiquimod. Deletions cut 4 bases from V and 4 bases from J, with 17 bases between. This CDR3 is built from 15 residues. Looked up from germline, CDR1 is PRHDT and CDR2 is FYEKMQ (reference sequence). The table came from immunoSEQ multiplex PCR; TCRdb's copy has only in-frame clones and leaves some out. In the table there are about 30,000 clones, about 78% of which are singletons. Concerning this clone: No antigen is known for it.

J is TRBJ2-7 and V is TRBV13, with D possibly matching TRBD2 (6 bases). The source material was PBMCs, sampled from a glioma patient whose treatment included an IDH1 peptide vaccine. This TCR was recovered from a man aged 25 to 40 with glioma. The CDR3 here is CASSSSEGTLYEQYF. The CDR3 DNA follows: TGTGCCAGCAGCTCGTCGGAAGGGACTCTATACGAGCAGTACTTC.